This T cell receptor (beta chain) was recorded in a study of Ad26.COV2.S vaccination and SARS-CoV-2 variants. Overall study: Ad26.COV2.S given intramuscularly, once or twice 56 days apart.

Produced via immunoSEQ multiplex PCR; TCRdb's table is partial and in-frame only. Among around 450,000 clones listed, 80% to 95% were seen once. Sample treatment: around 19 received Ad26.COV2.S at low or high dose, single or two shots; five or six received placebo; per-sample allocation not given. The investigators took samples on day 63 after the first vaccine or placebo injection. The CDR3 runs 15 residues. V dropped 6 bases and J dropped 4 bases, with 18 bases sitting between them. Germline V gene lookup returns CDR1 LNHDA and CDR2 SQIVND (reference sequence). Source: peripheral blood, taken in a trial of Ad26.COV2.S vaccine versus placebo. This rearrangement joins TRBV19 to TRBJ2-5, with D possibly called TRBD1 or TRBD2 (5 bases each). The sequence was collected from a person between 18 and 59 years old who received the Ad26.COV2.S COVID-19 vaccine or a placebo. CDR3 residues: CASSETVLRGETQYF. The CDR3 nucleotides are TGTGCCAGTAGCGAGACAGTTCTGAGGGGAGAGACCCAGTACTTC.